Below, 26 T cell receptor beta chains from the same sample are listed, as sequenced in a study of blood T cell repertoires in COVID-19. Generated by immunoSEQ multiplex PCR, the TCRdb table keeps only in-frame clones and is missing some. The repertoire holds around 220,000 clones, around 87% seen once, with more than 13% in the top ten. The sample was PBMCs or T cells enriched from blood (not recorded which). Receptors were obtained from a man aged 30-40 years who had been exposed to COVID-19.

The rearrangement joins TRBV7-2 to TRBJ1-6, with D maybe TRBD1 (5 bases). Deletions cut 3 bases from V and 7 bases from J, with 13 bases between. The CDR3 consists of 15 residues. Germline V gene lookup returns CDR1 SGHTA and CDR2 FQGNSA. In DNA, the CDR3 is TGTGCCAGCAGCTTGACGACAGAACAAAATTCACCCCTCCACTTT. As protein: CASSLTTEQNSPLHF. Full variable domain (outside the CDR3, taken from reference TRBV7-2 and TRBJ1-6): GAGVSQSPSNKVTEKGKDVELRCDPISGHTALYWYRQSLGQGLEFLIYFQGNSAPDKSGLPSDRFSAERTGGSVSTLTIQRTQQEDSAVYLCASSLTTEQNSPLHFGNGTRLTVT.

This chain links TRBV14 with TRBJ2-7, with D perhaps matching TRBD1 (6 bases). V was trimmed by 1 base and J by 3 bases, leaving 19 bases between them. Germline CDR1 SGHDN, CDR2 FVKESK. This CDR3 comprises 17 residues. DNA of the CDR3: TGTGCCAGCAGCCAAGGGGGACAAGTCTTTAAGGGCTACGAGCAGTACTTC. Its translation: CASSQGGQVFKGYEQYF.

The CDR3 sequence: CASSGTATGTEAFF. CDR3 in DNA: TGTGCCAGCAGCGGGACGGCGACAGGGACTGAAGCTTTCTTT. The genes are TRBV7-9 and TRBJ1-1; 7 nucleotides match TRBD1. The CDR3 totals 14 residues. The germline V gene encodes CDR1 SEHNR and CDR2 FQNEAQ (reference sequence). The junction had 8 bases not matched to a gene; V was cut back by 5 bases and J by 5 bases.

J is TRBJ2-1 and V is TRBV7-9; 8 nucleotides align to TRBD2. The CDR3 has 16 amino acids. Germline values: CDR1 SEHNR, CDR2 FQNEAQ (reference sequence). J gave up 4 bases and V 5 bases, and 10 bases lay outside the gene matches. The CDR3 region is CASSTGGAASYNEQFF. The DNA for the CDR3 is TGTGCCAGCAGCACCGGGGGGGCAGCCAGTTACAATGAGCAGTTCTTC. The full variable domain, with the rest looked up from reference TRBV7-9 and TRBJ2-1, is DTGVSQNPRHKITKRGQNVTFRCDPISEHNRLYWYRQTLGQGPEFLTYFQNEAQLEKSRLLSDRFSAERPKGSFSTLEIQRTEQGDSAMYLCASSTGGAASYNEQFFGPGTRLTVL.

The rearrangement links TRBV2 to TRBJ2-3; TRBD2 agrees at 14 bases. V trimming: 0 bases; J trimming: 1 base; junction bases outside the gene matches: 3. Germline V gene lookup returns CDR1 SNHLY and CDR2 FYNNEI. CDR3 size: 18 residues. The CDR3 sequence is CASSEALGLAGGTDTQYF. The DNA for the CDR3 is TGTGCCAGCAGTGAAGCGCTGGGACTAGCGGGGGGCACAGATACGCAGTATTTT.

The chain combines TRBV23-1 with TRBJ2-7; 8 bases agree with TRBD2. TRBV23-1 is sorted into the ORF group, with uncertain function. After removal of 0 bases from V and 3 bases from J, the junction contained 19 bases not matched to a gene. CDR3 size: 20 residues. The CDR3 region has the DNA TGCGCCAGCAGTCAATCACGCAGGGACGGAGGGGTAGCGGGGCGCTACGAGCAGTACTTC. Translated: CASSQSRRDGGVAGRYEQYF.

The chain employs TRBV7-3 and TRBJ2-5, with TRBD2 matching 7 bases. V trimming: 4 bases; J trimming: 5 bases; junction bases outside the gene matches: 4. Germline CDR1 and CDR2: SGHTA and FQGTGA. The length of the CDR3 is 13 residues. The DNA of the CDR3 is TGTGCCAGCAGCTCCAGCGGGGAGGAGACCCAGTACTTC. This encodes CASSSSGEETQYF.

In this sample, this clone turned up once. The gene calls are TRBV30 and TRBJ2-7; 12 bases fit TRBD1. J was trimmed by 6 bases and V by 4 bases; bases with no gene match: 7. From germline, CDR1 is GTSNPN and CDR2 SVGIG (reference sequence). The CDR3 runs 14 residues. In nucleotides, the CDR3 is TGTGCCTGGAACTCCGGGACAGGGGGCTCCGAGCAGTACTTC. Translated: CAWNSGTGGSEQYF.

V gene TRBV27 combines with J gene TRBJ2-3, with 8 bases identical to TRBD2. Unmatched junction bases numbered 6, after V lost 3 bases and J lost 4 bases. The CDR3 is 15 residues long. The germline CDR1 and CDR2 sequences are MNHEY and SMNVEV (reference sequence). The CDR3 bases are TGTGCCAGCAGTTTCCGGGGGGGCGGGGCAGATACGCAGTATTTT. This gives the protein CASSFRGGGADTQYF.

CDR3 in amino acids: CAMPLGQRSPLHF. In nucleotides, the CDR3 is TGTGCCATGCCACTAGGGCAAAGATCACCCCTCCACTTT. V is TRBV5-4 and J is TRBJ1-6, with no clear D. Trimming shortened V by 9 bases and J by 10 bases, and 17 bases separated the two germline ends. Germline V gives CDR1 SGHNT, CDR2 YYREEE (reference sequence). The CDR3 covers 13 residues. The full variable domain, completed using reference TRBV5-4 and TRBJ1-6, is ETGVTQSPTHLIKTRGQQVTLRCSSQSGHNTVSWYQQALGQGPQFIFQYYREEENGRGNFPPRFSGLQFPNYSSELNVNALELDDSALYLCAMPLGQRSPLHFGNGTRLTVT.

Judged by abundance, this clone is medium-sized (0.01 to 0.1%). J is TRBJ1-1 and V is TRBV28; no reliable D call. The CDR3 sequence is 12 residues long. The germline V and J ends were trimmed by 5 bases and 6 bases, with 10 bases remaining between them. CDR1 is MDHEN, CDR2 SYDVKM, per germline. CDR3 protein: CASSTPPAEAFF. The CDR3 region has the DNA TGTGCCAGCAGTACCCCCCCGGCTGAAGCTTTCTTT.

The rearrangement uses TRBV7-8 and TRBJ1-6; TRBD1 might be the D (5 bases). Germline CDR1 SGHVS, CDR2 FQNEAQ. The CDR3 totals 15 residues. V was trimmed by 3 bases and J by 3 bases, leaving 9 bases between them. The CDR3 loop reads CASSLGQFYNSPLHF. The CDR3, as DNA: TGTGCCAGCAGCTTGGGGCAGTTCTATAATTCACCCCTCCACTTT. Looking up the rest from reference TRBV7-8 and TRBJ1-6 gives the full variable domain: GAGVSQSPRYKVAKRGQDVALRCDPISGHVSLFWYQQALGQGPEFLTYFQNEAQLDKSGLPSDRFFAERPEGSVSTLKIQRTQQEDSAVYLCASSLGQFYNSPLHFGNGTRLTVT.

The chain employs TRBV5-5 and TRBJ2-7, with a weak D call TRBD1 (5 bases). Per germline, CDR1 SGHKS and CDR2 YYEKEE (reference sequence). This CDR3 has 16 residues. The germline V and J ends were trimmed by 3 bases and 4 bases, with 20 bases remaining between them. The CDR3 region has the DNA TGTGCCAGCAGCTATTATCCGTCAGGGCTAGGGTACGAGCAGTACTTC. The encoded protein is CASSYYPSGLGYEQYF.

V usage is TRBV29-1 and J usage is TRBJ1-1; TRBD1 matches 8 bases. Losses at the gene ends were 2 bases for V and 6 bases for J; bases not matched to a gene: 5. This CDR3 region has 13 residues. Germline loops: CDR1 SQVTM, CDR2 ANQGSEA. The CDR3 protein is CSVEQGAYSEAFF. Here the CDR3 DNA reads TGCAGCGTTGAACAGGGGGCATATTCTGAAGCTTTCTTT.

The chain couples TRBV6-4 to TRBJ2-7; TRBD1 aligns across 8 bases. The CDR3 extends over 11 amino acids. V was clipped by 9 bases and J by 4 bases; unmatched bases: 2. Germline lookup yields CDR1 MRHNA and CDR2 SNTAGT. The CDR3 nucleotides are TGTGCCAGAAGACAGGGGTACGAGCAGTACTTC. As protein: CARRQGYEQYF.

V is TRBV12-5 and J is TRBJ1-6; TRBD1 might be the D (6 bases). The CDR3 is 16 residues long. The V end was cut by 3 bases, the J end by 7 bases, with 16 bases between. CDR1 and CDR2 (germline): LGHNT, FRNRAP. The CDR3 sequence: CASGLSPDRQNSPLHF. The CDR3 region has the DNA TGTGCTAGTGGTTTAAGCCCGGACAGACAGAATTCACCCCTCCACTTT.

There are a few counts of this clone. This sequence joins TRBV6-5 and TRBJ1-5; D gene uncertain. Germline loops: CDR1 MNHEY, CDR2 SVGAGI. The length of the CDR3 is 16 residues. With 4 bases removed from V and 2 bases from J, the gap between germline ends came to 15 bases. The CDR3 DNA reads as TGTGCCAGCAGTTTTTCGAGAATCCGGGGCAATCAGCCCCAGCATTTT. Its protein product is CASSFSRIRGNQPQHF.

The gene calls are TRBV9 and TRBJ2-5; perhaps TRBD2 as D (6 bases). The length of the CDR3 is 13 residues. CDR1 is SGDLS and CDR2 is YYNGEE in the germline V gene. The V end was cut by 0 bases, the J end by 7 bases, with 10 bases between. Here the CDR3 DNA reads TGTGCCAGCAGCGTAGGTATGGAGGGGACCCAGTACTTC. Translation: CASSVGMEGTQYF. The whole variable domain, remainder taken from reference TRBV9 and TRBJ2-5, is DSGVTQTPKHLITATGQRVTLRCSPRSGDLSVYWYQQSLDQGLQFLIQYYNGEERAKGNILERFSAQQFPDLHSELNLSSLELGDSALYFCASSVGMEGTQYFGPGTRLLVL.

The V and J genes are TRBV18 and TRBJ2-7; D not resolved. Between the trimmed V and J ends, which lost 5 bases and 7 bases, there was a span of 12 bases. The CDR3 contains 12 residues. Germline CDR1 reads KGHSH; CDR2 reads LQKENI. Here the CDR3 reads CASSSVPGEQYF. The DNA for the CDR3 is TGTGCCAGCTCATCGGTTCCAGGTGAGCAGTACTTC.

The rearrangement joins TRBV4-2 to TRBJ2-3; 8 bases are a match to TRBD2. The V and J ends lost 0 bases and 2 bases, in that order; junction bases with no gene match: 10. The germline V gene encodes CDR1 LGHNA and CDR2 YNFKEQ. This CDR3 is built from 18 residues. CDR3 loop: CASSQDSRGTRLTDTQYF. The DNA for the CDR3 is TGTGCCAGCAGCCAAGATTCTCGGGGGACTAGACTCACAGATACGCAGTATTTT.

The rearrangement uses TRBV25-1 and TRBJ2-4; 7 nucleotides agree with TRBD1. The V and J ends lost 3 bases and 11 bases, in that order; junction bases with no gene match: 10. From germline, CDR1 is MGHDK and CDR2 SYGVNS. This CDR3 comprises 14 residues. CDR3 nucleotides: TGTGCCAGCAGTGACCCCCTGGACGGACAGGTTCAGTACTTC. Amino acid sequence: CASSDPLDGQVQYF.

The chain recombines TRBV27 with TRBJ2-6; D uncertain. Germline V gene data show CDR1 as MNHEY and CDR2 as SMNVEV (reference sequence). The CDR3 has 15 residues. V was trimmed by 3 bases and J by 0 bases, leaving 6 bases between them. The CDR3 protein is CASSLASSGANVLTF. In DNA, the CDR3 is TGTGCCAGCAGTTTGGCCTCCTCTGGGGCCAACGTCCTGACTTTC. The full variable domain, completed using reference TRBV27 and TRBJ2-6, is EAQVTQNPRYLITVTGKKLTVTCSQNMNHEYMSWYRQDPGLGLRQIYYSMNVEVTDKGDVPEGYKVSRKEKRNFPLILESPSPNQTSLYFCASSLASSGANVLTFGAGSRLTVL.

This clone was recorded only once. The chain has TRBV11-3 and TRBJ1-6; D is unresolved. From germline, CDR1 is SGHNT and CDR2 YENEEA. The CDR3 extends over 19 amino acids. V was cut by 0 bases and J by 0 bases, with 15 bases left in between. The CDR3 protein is CASSLETIAWSSYNSPLHF. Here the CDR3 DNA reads TGTGCCAGCAGCTTAGAAACGATCGCGTGGAGCTCCTATAATTCACCCCTCCACTTT.

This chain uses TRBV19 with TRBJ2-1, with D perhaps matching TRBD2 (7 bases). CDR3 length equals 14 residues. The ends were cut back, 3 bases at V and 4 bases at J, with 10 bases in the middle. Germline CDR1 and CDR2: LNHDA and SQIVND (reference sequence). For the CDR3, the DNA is TGTGCCAGTAGTATGGGGGGGCAGTACAATGAGCAGTTCTTC. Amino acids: CASSMGGQYNEQFF.

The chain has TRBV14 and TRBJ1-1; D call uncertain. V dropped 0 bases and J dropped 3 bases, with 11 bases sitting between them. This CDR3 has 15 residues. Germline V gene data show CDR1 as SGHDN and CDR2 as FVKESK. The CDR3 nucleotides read TGTGCCAGCAGCCAAGATGAGGGCTATCACACTGAAGCTTTCTTT. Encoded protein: CASSQDEGYHTEAFF.

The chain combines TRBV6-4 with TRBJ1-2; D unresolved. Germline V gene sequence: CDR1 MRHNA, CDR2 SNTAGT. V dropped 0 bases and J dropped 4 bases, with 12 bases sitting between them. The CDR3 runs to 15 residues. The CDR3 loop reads CASSDSTGMSYGYTF. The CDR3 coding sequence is TGTGCCAGCAGTGACTCGACGGGGATGAGCTATGGCTACACCTTC.